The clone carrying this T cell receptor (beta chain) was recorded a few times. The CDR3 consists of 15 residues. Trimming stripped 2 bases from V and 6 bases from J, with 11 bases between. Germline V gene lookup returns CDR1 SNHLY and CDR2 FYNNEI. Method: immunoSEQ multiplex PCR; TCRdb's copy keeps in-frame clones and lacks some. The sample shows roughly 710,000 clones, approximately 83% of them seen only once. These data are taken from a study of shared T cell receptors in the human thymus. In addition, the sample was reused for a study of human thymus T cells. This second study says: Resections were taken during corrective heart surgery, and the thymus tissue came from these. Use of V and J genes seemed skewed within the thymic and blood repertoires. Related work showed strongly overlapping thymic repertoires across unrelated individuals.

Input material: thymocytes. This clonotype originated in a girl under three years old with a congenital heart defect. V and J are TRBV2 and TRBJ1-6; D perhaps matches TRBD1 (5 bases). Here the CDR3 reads CASSERGGSNSPLHF. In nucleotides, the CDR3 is TGTGCCAGCAGTGAAAGGGGAGGTAGTAATTCACCCCTCCACTTT. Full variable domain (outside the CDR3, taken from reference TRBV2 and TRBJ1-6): EPEVTQTPSHQVTQMGQEVILRCVPISNHLYFYWYRQILGQKVEFLVSFYNNEISEKSEIFDDQFSVERPDGSNFTLKIRSTKLEDSAMYFCASSERGGSNSPLHFGNGTRLTVT.